This T cell receptor (beta chain) was captured in a study of hypomethylating agent response in myelodysplastic syndrome. Study overall: Roughly five patients were non-responders, while six or seven showed complete response or hematologic improvement.

Data came from immunoSEQ multiplex PCR; TCRdb stores just in-frame clones and leaves some out. The profile shows approximately 1,000 clones, around 80% of them singletons. This material consisted of bone marrow, taken before or after starting hypomethylating agent treatment for myelodysplastic syndrome (not recorded which). The sequence came from a human donor with myelodysplastic syndrome.

The CDR3 nucleotides read TGCGCCAGCAGCGGGAGGGGCGACGGCTACACCTTC. It codes for CASSGRGDGYTF. The rearrangement uses TRBV5-1 and TRBJ1-2, with D possibly TRBD1 on 5 matching bases. Trimming took 4 bases from V and 8 from J, leaving 12 bases between them. Germline CDR1 is SGHRS and CDR2 is YFSETQ. The length of the CDR3 is 12 residues.